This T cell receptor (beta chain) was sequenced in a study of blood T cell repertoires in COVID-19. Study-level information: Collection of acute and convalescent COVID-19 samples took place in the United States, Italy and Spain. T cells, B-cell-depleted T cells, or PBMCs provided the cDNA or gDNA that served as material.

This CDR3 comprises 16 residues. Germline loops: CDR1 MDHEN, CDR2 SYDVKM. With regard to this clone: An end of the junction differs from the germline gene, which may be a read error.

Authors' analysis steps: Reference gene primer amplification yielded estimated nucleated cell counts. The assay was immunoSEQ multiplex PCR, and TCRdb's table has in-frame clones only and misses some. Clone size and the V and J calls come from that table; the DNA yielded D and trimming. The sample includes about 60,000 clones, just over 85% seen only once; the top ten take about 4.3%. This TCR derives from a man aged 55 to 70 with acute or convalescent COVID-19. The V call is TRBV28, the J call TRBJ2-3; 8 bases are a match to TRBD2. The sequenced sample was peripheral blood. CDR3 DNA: TGTGCCAGCATCCCCACCCTCGCGGGAGGTACAGATGCGCAGTATTTT. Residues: CASIPTLAGGTDAQYF.